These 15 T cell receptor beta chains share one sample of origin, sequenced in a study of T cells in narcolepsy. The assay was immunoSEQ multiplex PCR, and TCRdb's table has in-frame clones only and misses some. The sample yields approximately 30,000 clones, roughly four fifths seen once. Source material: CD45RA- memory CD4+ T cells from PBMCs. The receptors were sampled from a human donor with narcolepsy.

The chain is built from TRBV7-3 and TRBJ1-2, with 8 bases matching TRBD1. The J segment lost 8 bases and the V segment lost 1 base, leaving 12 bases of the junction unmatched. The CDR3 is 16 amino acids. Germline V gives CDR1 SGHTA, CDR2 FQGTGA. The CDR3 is CASSLRPGQGGGGYTF. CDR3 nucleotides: TGTGCCAGCAGCTTAAGGCCCGGACAGGGAGGAGGCGGCTACACCTTC.

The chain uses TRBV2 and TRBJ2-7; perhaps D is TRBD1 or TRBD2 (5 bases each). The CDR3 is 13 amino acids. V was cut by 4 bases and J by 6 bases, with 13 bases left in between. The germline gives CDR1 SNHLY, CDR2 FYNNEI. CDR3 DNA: TGTGCCAGCAGTGTGGGGACCAAGGCCGAGCAGTACTTC. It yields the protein CASSVGTKAEQYF.

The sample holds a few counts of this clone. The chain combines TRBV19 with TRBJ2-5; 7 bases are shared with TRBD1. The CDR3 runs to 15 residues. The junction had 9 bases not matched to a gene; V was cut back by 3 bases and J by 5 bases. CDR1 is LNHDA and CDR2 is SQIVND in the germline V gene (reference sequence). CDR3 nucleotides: TGTGCCAGTAGTATTAGTGGACAGGTTTATGAGACCCAGTACTTC. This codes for CASSISGQVYETQYF.

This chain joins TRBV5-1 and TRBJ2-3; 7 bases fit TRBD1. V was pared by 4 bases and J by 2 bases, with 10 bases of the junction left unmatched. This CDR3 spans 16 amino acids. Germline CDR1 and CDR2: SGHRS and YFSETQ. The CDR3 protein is CASSRTGEWYTDTQYF. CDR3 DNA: TGCGCCAGCAGCCGCACAGGGGAATGGTACACAGATACGCAGTATTTT.

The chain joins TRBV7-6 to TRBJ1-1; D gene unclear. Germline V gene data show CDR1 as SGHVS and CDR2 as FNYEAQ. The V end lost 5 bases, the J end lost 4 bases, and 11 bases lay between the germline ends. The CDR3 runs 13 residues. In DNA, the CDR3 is TGTGCCAGCAGCCCTCCTTTTGGCACTGAAGCTTTCTTT. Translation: CASSPPFGTEAFF.

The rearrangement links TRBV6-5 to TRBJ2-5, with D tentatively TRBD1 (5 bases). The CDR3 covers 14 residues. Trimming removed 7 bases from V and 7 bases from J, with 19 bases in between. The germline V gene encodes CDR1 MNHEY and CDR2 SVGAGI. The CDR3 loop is CASTLNRAQGTQYF. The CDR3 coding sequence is TGTGCCAGCACCCTGAATAGGGCGCAGGGGACCCAGTACTTC.

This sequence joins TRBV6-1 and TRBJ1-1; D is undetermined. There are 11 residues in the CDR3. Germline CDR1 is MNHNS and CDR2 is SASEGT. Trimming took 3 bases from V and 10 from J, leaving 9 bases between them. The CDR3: CASSEVKGAFF. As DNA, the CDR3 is TGTGCCAGCAGTGAGGTAAAGGGAGCTTTCTTT.

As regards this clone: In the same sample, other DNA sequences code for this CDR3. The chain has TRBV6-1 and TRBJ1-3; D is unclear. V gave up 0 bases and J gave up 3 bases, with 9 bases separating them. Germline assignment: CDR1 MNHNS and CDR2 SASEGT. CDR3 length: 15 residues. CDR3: CASSEAGIYGNTIYF. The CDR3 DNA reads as TGTGCCAGCAGTGAAGCGGGGATTTATGGAAACACCATATATTTT.

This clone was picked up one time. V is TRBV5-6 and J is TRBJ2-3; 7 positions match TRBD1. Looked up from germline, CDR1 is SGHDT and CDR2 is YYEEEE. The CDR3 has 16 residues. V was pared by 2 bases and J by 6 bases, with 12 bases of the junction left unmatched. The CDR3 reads CASSFGPTGSGDTQYF. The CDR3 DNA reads TGTGCCAGCAGCTTTGGCCCGACAGGGTCGGGTGATACGCAGTATTTT.

The CDR3 sequence: CASSLEQGGQFF. The CDR3 DNA follows: TGTGCCAGCAGCTTGGAACAGGGGGGGCAGTTCTTC. This chain connects TRBV7-8 to TRBJ2-1, with 8 positions matching TRBD1. This CDR3 is built from 12 residues. Germline assignment: CDR1 SGHVS and CDR2 FQNEAQ. Trimming took 3 bases from V and 12 from J; bases not matched to a gene: 4.

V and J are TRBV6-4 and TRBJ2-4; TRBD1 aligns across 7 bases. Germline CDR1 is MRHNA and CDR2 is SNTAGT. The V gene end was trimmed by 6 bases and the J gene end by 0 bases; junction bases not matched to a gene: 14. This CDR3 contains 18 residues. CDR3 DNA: TGTGCCAGCAGCCATCCCGGGACAGAGTTTCTAGCCAAAAACATTCAGTACTTC. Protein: CASSHPGTEFLAKNIQYF.

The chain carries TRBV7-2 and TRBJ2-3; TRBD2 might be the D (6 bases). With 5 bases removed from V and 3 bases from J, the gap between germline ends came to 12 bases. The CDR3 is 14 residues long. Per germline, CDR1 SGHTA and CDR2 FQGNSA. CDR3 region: CASSPSVVTDTQYF. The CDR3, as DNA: TGTGCCAGCAGCCCTAGCGTTGTGACAGATACGCAGTATTTT.

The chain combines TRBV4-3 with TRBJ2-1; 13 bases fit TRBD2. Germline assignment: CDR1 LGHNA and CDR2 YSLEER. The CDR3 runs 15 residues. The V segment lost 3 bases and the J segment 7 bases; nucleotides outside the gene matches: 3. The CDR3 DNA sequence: TGCGCCAGCAGCCACACTAGCGGGGGGGGGAATGAGCAGTTCTTC. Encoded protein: CASSHTSGGGNEQFF.

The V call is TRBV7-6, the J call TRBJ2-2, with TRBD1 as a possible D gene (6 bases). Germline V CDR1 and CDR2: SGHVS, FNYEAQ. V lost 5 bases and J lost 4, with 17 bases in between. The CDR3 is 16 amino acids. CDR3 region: CASSITGSLGTGELFF. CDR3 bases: TGTGCCAGCAGCATAACAGGGTCATTGGGCACCGGGGAGCTGTTTTTT.

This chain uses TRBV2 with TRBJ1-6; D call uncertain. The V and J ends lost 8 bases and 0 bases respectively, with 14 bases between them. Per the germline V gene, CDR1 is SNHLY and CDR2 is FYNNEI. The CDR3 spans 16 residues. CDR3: CASHGPRSSYNSPLHF. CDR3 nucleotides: TGTGCCAGCCACGGACCGAGGAGCTCCTATAATTCACCCCTCCACTTT.